This T cell receptor beta chain was sequenced for a study of Ad26.COV2.S vaccination and SARS-CoV-2 variants. Across the study: Donor allocation was to the COV1001 Ad26.COV2.S trial arm. Ad26.COV2.S was injected intramuscularly once or twice, 56 days apart.

Noted treatment: around 19 received Ad26.COV2.S at low or high dose, single or two shots; a few received placebo; per-sample allocation not given. On day 63 after the first injection, vaccine and placebo recipients gave samples. Trimming pared 5 bases from V and 2 bases from J, leaving 10 bases between. The CDR3 totals 13 residues. CDR1 LNHDA and CDR2 SQIVND come from the germline V gene (reference sequence). TCRdb's copy holds only in-frame clones and misses some; the assay was immunoSEQ multiplex PCR. Among roughly 700,000 clones, 80% to 90% were seen once, and the ten largest hold approximately 1.5%.

Source: peripheral blood, taken in a trial of Ad26.COV2.S vaccine versus placebo. The rearrangement joins TRBV19 to TRBJ2-7; D is uncertain. This clonotype originated in a person aged 18 to 65 who received the Ad26.COV2.S COVID-19 vaccine or a placebo. CDR3 bases: TGTGCCAGTAGTTTCGGACGGCCCTACGAGCAGTACTTC. Amino acids: CASSFGRPYEQYF. Filled out from reference TRBV19 and TRBJ2-7, the complete variable domain reads DGGITQSPKYLFRKEGQNVTLSCEQNLNHDAMYWYRQDPGQGLRLIYYSQIVNDFQKGDIAEGYSVSREKKESFPLTVTSAQKNPTAFYLCASSFGRPYEQYFGPGTRLTVT.